This record looks at one T cell receptor beta chain sequence and its context. This entry belongs to a study of blood T cell repertoires in COVID-19. Data came from immunoSEQ multiplex PCR; TCRdb stores just in-frame clones and leaves some out. This table holds 260,000 or so clones, 84% found once. This clonotype originated in a human donor in a cohort sampled during active COVID-19. Sample: peripheral blood.

The DNA for the CDR3 is TGTGCCAGTCCTTACCTAGGGGGGAACACTGAAGCTTTCTTT. Residues: CASPYLGGNTEAFF. J is TRBJ1-1 and V is TRBV28, with a weak D call TRBD1 (6 bases). Between the trimmed V and J ends, which lost 9 bases and 1 base, there was a span of 15 bases. Per germline, CDR1 MDHEN and CDR2 SYDVKM. CDR3 size: 14 residues.